The 29 T cell receptor beta chains below all came from one sample that was sequenced in a study of beta chain features in type 1 diabetes (dated by TCRdb to between 2018 and 2020). What the study reported, not specific to this receptor: In all four CD4+ subsets, TCRB CDR3 length was moderately but significantly shorter in type 1 diabetes patients.

The library was prepared using the immunoSEQ multiplex PCR assay. The High Capacity cDNA Reverse Transcription Kit was used to reverse transcribe all of the isolated RNA, meaning that expressed TCRB transcripts were what got sequenced. TCRdb took over this immuneACCESS table, retaining in-frame rearrangements with V and J assigned. Such tables are incomplete; in checked studies, under half of the missing clones stem from an unresolved V gene, and the remainder is unexplained. This sample has 500,000 to 650,000 clones in its table, and around 11% of those were observed once. Around 0.12% of the sample is taken by the ten largest. No cognate antigen is known for these TCRs. The material sequenced was naive CD4+ T cells from blood. Read against the paper, the sample's cell subset or site label means: true naive CD4+ T cells. These receptors were collected from a young man with type 1 diabetes.

This clone was picked up a small number of times. At one end the junction does not follow the germline gene, possibly because of a read error. This chain connects TRBV19 to TRBJ2-5, with D perhaps matching TRBD1 or TRBD2 (5 bases each). The germline gives CDR1 LNHDA, CDR2 SQIVND (reference sequence). The CDR3 contains 16 residues. The CDR3 nucleotides read TGTGCCAGTAGTTTCGACACGGGACCCTCTCAAGGGACCCAGTACTTC. It yields the protein CASSFDTGPSQGTQYF. The variable domain in full, with the rest retrieved from reference TRBV19 and TRBJ2-5, is DGGITQSPKYLFRKEGQNVTLSCEQNLNHDAMYWYRQDPGQGLRLIYYSQIVNDFQKGDIAEGYSVSREKKESFPLTVTSAQKNPTAFYLCASSFDTGPSQGTQYFGPGTRLLVL.

This clone was detected a few times. The chain carries TRBV5-6 and TRBJ2-6; D might be TRBD1 (6 bases). Germline CDR1 SGHDT, CDR2 YYEEEE. This CDR3 is 15 amino acids long. Between the trimmed V and J ends, which lost 4 bases and 2 bases, there was a span of 10 bases. The CDR3 DNA reads TGTGCCAGCAGCCTGTACAGGGCTGGGGCCAACGTCCTGACTTTC. Protein: CASSLYRAGANVLTF. The full variable domain, rest sourced from reference TRBV5-6 and TRBJ2-6, is DAGVTQSPTHLIKTRGQQVTLRCSPKSGHDTVSWYQQALGQGPQFIFQYYEEEERQRGNFPDRFSGHQFPNYSSELNVNALLLGDSALYLCASSLYRAGANVLTFGAGSRLTVL.

J is TRBJ2-7 and V is TRBV5-4, with 12 positions matching TRBD1. Looked up from germline, CDR1 is SGHNT and CDR2 is YYREEE (reference sequence). The ends lost 4 bases at V and 7 bases at J; junction bases unmatched: 6. The CDR3 length is 14 residues. This CDR3 reads CASSKGQGASEQYF. DNA of the CDR3: TGTGCCAGCAGCAAGGGACAGGGGGCGAGTGAGCAGTACTTC.

This clone came up a few times. The V gene is TRBV4-3, the J gene TRBJ2-1, with 12 bases identical to TRBD2. Germline V lookup: CDR1 LGHNA, CDR2 YSLEER. With V trimmed by 3 bases and J by 12 bases, 12 bases remained unmatched. The CDR3 loop spans 16 amino acids. Written as DNA, the CDR3 is TGCGCCAGCAGCCAGGATACTAGCGGGGGGCCCTTTGCGCAGTTCTTC. Translation gives CASSQDTSGGPFAQFF.

In its sample, this clone was seen a few times. The chain has TRBV9 and TRBJ2-5, with a tentative D call TRBD1 (5 bases). The last part of the DNA fits TRBJ2-7 better; the J call may be wrong. Germline CDR1 and CDR2: SGDLS and YYNGEE. This CDR3 region has 14 residues. The CDR3 spells CASARTGDSYEQYF. The CDR3 nucleotides read TGTGCCAGCGCCCGAACAGGAGACTCCTACGAGCAGTACTTC.

There are a few counts of this clone. V and J are TRBV9 and TRBJ2-1; the match to TRBD2 covers 9 bases. The V gene end was trimmed by 0 bases and the J gene end by 4 bases; junction bases not matched to a gene: 2. CDR1 is SGDLS, CDR2 YYNGEE, per germline. This CDR3 has 15 amino acids. CDR3 residues: CASSVDSGGYNEQFF. In DNA form, the CDR3 reads TGTGCCAGCAGCGTAGATAGCGGGGGATACAATGAGCAGTTCTTC.

This clone was detected only a few times. The genes are TRBV4-3 and TRBJ2-3, with D possibly TRBD2 on 5 matching bases. Germline loops: CDR1 LGHNA, CDR2 YSLEER. Trimming pared 0 bases from V and 0 bases from J, leaving 10 bases between. There are 16 residues in the CDR3. The CDR3 DNA reads TGCGCCAGCAGCCAAGAAGGCGGGCCTAGCACAGATACGCAGTATTTT. It specifies CASSQEGGPSTDTQYF.

This clone was seen more than once but under ten times. The rearrangement joins TRBV7-2 to TRBJ2-7, with D unresolved. CDR1 and CDR2 (germline): SGHTA, FQGNSA. There are 14 residues in the CDR3. V lost 7 bases and J lost 7, with 20 bases in between. The CDR3 DNA follows: TGTGCCAGCAACCCCCGGGCCTCGTCCGGAGAGCAGTACTTC. It specifies CASNPRASSGEQYF.

This clone was detected only a few times. An end of the junction differs from the germline gene, which may be a read error. The chain couples TRBV25-1 to TRBJ1-5, with a tentative D call TRBD1 (6 bases). The length of the CDR3 is 14 residues. Germline-derived CDR1 and CDR2 are MGHDK and SYGVNS. This CDR3 reads CASRDTGSNQPQHF. Written as DNA, the CDR3 is TGTGCCAGCCGTGATACAGGGAGCAATCAGCCCCAGCATTTT.

This sequence joins TRBV7-2 and TRBJ2-5; 11 bases are shared with TRBD2. The CDR3 has 15 residues. CDR1 SGHTA and CDR2 FQGNSA come from the germline V gene. Trimming at V came to 3 bases and at J to 5 bases, leaving 5 bases not matched to a gene. The DNA for the CDR3 is TGTGCCAGCAGCTTCCCCAGGACTAGCGGGGAGACCCAGTACTTC. As protein: CASSFPRTSGETQYF.

This clone was seen more than once but under ten times. The chain is built from TRBV14 and TRBJ2-2; no firm D call. Trimming removed 3 bases at V and 4 bases at J, with 6 bases between. The CDR3 is 13 amino acids. The germline V gene has CDR1 SGHDN and CDR2 FVKESK. The CDR3 nucleotides are TGTGCCAGCAGCCAGCGCAGCACCGGGGAGCTGTTTTTT. This sequence encodes CASSQRSTGELFF.

The rearrangement uses TRBV7-9 and TRBJ2-1; D perhaps matches TRBD2 (6 bases). Germline-derived CDR1 and CDR2 are SEHNR and FQNEAQ (reference sequence). The V end was cut by 1 base, the J end by 5 bases, with 6 bases between. The CDR3 spans 13 residues. In DNA form, the CDR3 reads TGTGCCAGCAGCTTAGGGACTAACAATGAGCAGTTCTTC. Translating it yields CASSLGTNNEQFF. The whole variable domain, remainder taken from reference TRBV7-9 and TRBJ2-1, is DTGVSQNPRHKITKRGQNVTFRCDPISEHNRLYWYRQTLGQGPEFLTYFQNEAQLEKSRLLSDRFSAERPKGSFSTLEIQRTEQGDSAMYLCASSLGTNNEQFFGPGTRLTVL.

There are a few counts of this clone. V gene TRBV7-9 combines with J gene TRBJ2-7, with D possibly being TRBD2 (6 bases). The germline V gene has CDR1 SEHNR and CDR2 FQNEAQ (reference sequence). V was cut by 7 bases and J by 7 bases, with 14 bases left in between. CDR3 length: 12 amino acids. The CDR3 DNA is TGTGCCAGCACCCAAAGGGAGGTAGAGCAGTACTTC. It yields the protein CASTQREVEQYF.

This sequence joins TRBV11-2 and TRBJ2-5, with D uncertain. Germline CDR1 and CDR2: SGHAT and FQNNGV. The CDR3 is 15 amino acids. V was clipped by 3 bases and J by 4 bases, with 15 bases between them. The chain's CDR3 is CASSFPANWGETQYF. Here the CDR3 DNA reads TGTGCCAGCAGCTTCCCGGCGAACTGGGGAGAGACCCAGTACTTC.

This clone has only a few counts. V and J are TRBV7-9 and TRBJ2-7; D ambiguous. The CDR3 runs to 15 residues. Germline-derived CDR1 and CDR2 are SEHNR and FQNEAQ (reference sequence). The ends were cut back, 5 bases at V and 2 bases at J, with 16 bases in the middle. DNA of the CDR3: TGTGCCAGCAGCCCACAACAGCGACAAGCCTACGAGCAGTACTTC. Translating it yields CASSPQQRQAYEQYF. The entire variable domain, with the rest obtained from reference TRBV7-9 and TRBJ2-7, is as follows: DTGVSQNPRHKITKRGQNVTFRCDPISEHNRLYWYRQTLGQGPEFLTYFQNEAQLEKSRLLSDRFSAERPKGSFSTLEIQRTEQGDSAMYLCASSPQQRQAYEQYFGPGTRLTVT.

The chain couples TRBV15 to TRBJ2-5, with D possibly being TRBD2 (5 bases). This CDR3 is 16 amino acids long. The germline V gene encodes CDR1 LNHNV and CDR2 YYDKDF (reference sequence). Trimming removed 6 bases from V and 5 bases from J, with 22 bases in between. CDR3 DNA: TGTGCCACCAGTGCCGGCCTCGGAGGAAGGTGGGAGACCCAGTACTTC. This sequence encodes CATSAGLGGRWETQYF.

The sample holds a few counts of this clone. The chain is built from TRBV7-9 and TRBJ2-7; no clear D. The V end lost 5 bases, the J end lost 4 bases, and 6 bases lay between the germline ends. CDR1 SEHNR and CDR2 FQNEAQ come from the germline V gene (reference sequence). This CDR3 is 11 amino acids long. The CDR3 reads CASSVEYEQYF. The DNA of the CDR3 is TGTGCCAGCAGCGTCGAATACGAGCAGTACTTC.

Comment on this clone: The sample carries other DNA sequences with the same CDR3. The rearrangement joins TRBV7-2 to TRBJ2-5; the D gene is possibly TRBD2 (5 bases). V was clipped by 2 bases and J by 2 bases, with 6 bases between them. This CDR3 region has 13 residues. CDR1 and CDR2 from the germline V gene are SGHTA and FQGNSA. The CDR3 protein is CASSLRGQETQYF. CDR3 nucleotide sequence: TGTGCCAGCAGCTTAAGAGGGCAAGAGACCCAGTACTTC.

This clone was seen a few times. The V gene is TRBV27, the J gene TRBJ2-5; maybe TRBD2 (5 bases). The CDR3 covers 13 residues. Trimming stripped 0 bases from V and 5 bases from J, with 7 bases between. Germline values: CDR1 MNHEY, CDR2 SMNVEV (reference sequence). The CDR3 nucleotides read TGTGCCAGCAGTTTATCAGGCGGGGAGACCCAGTACTTC. It specifies CASSLSGGETQYF.

The V call is TRBV30, the J call TRBJ1-2; D is perhaps TRBD1 (6 bases). Between the trimmed V and J ends, which lost 2 bases and 8 bases, there was a span of 12 bases. This CDR3 contains 12 residues. The germline V gene encodes CDR1 GTSNPN and CDR2 SVGIG (reference sequence). CDR3 protein: CAWSLTGGGYTF. The CDR3 DNA follows: TGTGCCTGGAGTTTGACAGGAGGCGGCTACACCTTC.

This clone turned up a few times. The chain has TRBV11-2 and TRBJ2-7; D not resolved. CDR1 and CDR2 from the germline V gene are SGHAT and FQNNGV. Trimming cost V 4 bases and J 7 bases, with 5 bases left between them. The CDR3 consists of 10 residues. The chain's CDR3 is CASSSQEQYF. In DNA, the CDR3 is TGTGCCAGCAGCTCCCAGGAGCAGTACTTC.

The table lists this clone with a few counts. The chain is built from TRBV14 and TRBJ2-7, with a possible D match to TRBD1 (5 bases). The CDR3 totals 13 residues. CDR1 and CDR2 from the germline V gene are SGHDN and FVKESK. V shed 3 bases and J shed 1 base, with 7 bases lying between them. The CDR3 sequence is CASSHRQSYEQYF. The CDR3 DNA reads as TGTGCCAGCAGCCACCGACAGTCCTACGAGCAGTACTTC.

The sample holds a few counts of this clone. The chain's CDR3 is CSVAGGTQETQYF. The CDR3 DNA follows: TGCAGCGTCGCCGGGGGGACTCAAGAGACCCAGTACTTC. The V call is TRBV29-1, the J call TRBJ2-5; 7 bases are shared with TRBD2. The germline V gene has CDR1 SQVTM and CDR2 ANQGSEA. V was pared by 6 bases and J by 2 bases, with 6 bases of the junction left unmatched. This CDR3 has 13 residues.

CDR3 region: CASSKDRDYGYTF. In DNA form, the CDR3 reads TGTGCCAGCAGTAAGGACAGGGACTATGGCTACACCTTC. The rearrangement joins TRBV6-5 to TRBJ1-2, with 8 positions matching TRBD1. CDR3 length: 13 amino acids. V lost 5 bases, J lost 3 bases, and 2 bases stayed unmatched. The germline CDR1 and CDR2 sequences are MNHEY and SVGAGI.

Only a few counts were recorded for this clone. This chain's CDR3 is CASSTLQGNGYTF. In nucleotides, the CDR3 is TGTGCCAGCAGCACCCTCCAGGGGAATGGCTACACCTTC. The rearrangement links TRBV7-9 to TRBJ1-2; D is perhaps TRBD1 (6 bases). Germline V lookup: CDR1 SEHNR, CDR2 FQNEAQ (reference sequence). Trimming left V 5 bases short and J 6 bases short, with 13 bases between. The CDR3 runs 13 residues.

This clone was picked up a small number of times. The chain uses TRBV29-1 and TRBJ2-1, with 7 bases matching TRBD2. V lost 5 bases and J lost 4; bases outside the gene matches: 11. This CDR3 comprises 15 residues. From germline, CDR1 is SQVTM and CDR2 ANQGSEA. The CDR3 sequence is CSVLRLGGGYNEQFF. Written as DNA, the CDR3 is TGCAGCGTTCTCCGGCTGGGCGGGGGATACAATGAGCAGTTCTTC.

This clone was seen more than once but under ten times. V and J are TRBV28 and TRBJ1-1; TRBD1 might be the D (6 bases). V lost 4 bases to trimming and J lost 0 bases, with 18 bases between them. CDR1 and CDR2 from the germline V gene are MDHEN and SYDVKM. CDR3 length equals 17 residues. CDR3 loop: CASSWAQGFGMNTEAFF. For the CDR3, the DNA is TGTGCCAGCAGTTGGGCCCAGGGGTTTGGCATGAACACTGAAGCTTTCTTT.

The V gene is TRBV21-1, the J gene TRBJ2-1; the table's D call of TRBD2 was not tested on the DNA. TRBV21-1 represents a pseudogene. The CDR3 is 16 residues long. The CDR3 here is CASIHLRYRSYNEQFF. For the CDR3, the DNA is TGTGCCAGCATCCATCTCCGATATCGGTCCTACAATGAGCAGTTCTTC.

This clone was detected a few times. This chain uses TRBV9 with TRBJ1-4; TRBD1 aligns across 8 bases. Trimming cost V 4 bases and J 4 bases; bases outside gene matches: 6. CDR3 size: 15 residues. Germline V gene data show CDR1 as SGDLS and CDR2 as YYNGEE. This CDR3 reads CASSQSGGVNEKLFF. The CDR3 bases are TGTGCCAGCAGCCAATCAGGGGGCGTTAATGAAAAACTGTTTTTT.